The source of this TCR beta chain is a study of breast tumors, draining lymph nodes, adjacent tissues. Findings and limits, study-wide: Data fit most tumor T cells coming from lymph node, expanding in tumor. Tumor T cell lymph node origin was a supported hypothesis, not proven. Tumor repertoires ranked between lymph nodes and nontumor tissue in diversity, with V and J gene preferences.

As regards this clonotype: Its antigen is still unknown.

In TCRdb, the multiplex PCR reads were re-called with MiXCR into one record per CDR3 protein. Counted here are more than 14,000 distinct CDR3 sequences, approximately 45% occurring once; the ten biggest clones make up about 28%. Sequencing input: tumor-adjacent breast tissue. The TCR was taken from a female donor with breast cancer. Some clones in this sample may be carry-over from other donors' samples.

CDR3 loop: CASSQVSRGTEAFF. The CDR3 region has the DNA TGTGCCAGCAGCCAAGTTTCCCGGGGCACTGAAGCTTTCTTT. The V call is TRBV14, the J call TRBJ1-1, with D hard to call. The CDR3 consists of 14 residues. Trimming took off 1 base at V and 4 bases at J, with 10 bases between the two ends. Germline V gene lookup returns CDR1 SGHDN and CDR2 FVKESK. Full variable domain (outside the CDR3, taken from reference TRBV14 and TRBJ1-1): EAGVTQFPSHSVIEKGQTVTLRCDPISGHDNLYWYRRVMGKEIKFLLHFVKESKQDESGMPNNRFLAERTGGTYSTLKVQPAELEDSGVYFCASSQVSRGTEAFFGQGTRLTVV.